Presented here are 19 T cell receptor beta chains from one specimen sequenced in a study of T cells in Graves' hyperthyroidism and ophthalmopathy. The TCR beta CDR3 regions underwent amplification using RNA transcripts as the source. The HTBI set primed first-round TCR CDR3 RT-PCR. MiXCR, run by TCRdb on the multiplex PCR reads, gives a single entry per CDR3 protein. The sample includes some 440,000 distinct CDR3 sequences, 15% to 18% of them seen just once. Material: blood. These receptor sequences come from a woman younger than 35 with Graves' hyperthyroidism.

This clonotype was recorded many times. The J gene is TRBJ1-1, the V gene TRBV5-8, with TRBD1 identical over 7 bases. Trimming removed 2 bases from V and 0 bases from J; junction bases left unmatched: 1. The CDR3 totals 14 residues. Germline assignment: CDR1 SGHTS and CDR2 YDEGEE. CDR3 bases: TGTGCCAGCAGCTTAGGGACAGTGAACACTGAAGCTTTCTTT. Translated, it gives CASSLGTVNTEAFF.

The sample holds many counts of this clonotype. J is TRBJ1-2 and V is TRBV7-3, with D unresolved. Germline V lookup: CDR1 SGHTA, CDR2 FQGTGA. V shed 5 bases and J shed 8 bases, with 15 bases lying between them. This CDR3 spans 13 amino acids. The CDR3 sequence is CASSPTPVGGYTF. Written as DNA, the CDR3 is TGTGCCAGCAGCCCTACACCGGTGGGGGGCTACACCTTC.

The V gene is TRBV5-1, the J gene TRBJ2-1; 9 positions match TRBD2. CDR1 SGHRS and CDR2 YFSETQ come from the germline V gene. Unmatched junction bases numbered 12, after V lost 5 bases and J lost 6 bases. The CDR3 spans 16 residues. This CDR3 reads CASSRTRAGGRNEQFF. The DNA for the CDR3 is TGCGCCAGCAGTCGTACCAGAGCGGGGGGCCGCAATGAGCAGTTCTTC.

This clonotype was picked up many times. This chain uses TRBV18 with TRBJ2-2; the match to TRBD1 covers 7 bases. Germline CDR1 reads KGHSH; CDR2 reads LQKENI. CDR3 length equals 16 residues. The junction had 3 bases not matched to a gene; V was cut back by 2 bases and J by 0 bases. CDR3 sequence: CASSPRQGSNTGELFF. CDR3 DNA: TGTGCCAGCTCACCAAGACAGGGCTCGAACACCGGGGAGCTGTTTTTT.

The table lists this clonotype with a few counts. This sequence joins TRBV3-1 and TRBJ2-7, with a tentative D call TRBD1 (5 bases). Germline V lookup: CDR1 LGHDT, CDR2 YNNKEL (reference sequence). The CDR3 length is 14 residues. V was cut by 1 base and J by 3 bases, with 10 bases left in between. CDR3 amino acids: CASSQVGQRYEQYF. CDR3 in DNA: TGTGCCAGCAGCCAAGTGGGGCAGCGCTACGAGCAGTACTTC.

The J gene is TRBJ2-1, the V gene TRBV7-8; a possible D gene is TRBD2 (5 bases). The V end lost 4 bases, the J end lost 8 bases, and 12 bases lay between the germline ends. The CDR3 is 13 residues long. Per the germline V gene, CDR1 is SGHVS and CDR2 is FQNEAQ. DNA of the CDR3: TGTGCCAGCAGCTCCCTTCGGAGGCATGAGCAGTTCTTC. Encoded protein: CASSSLRRHEQFF.

The CDR3 sequence: CASRIDRGQGYTF. The CDR3 nucleotides are TGCGCCAGCAGGATAGACAGGGGGCAAGGCTACACCTTC. The genes are TRBV5-1 and TRBJ1-2; 10 bases are shared with TRBD1. CDR1 SGHRS and CDR2 YFSETQ come from the germline V gene. The CDR3 has 13 residues. The ends lost 5 bases at V and 8 bases at J; junction bases unmatched: 6.

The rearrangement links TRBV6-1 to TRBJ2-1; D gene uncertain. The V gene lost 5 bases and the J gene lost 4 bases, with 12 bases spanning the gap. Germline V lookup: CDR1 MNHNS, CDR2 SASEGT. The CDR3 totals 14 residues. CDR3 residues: CASSYASEYNEQFF. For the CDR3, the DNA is TGTGCCAGCAGTTATGCCAGTGAATACAATGAGCAGTTCTTC.

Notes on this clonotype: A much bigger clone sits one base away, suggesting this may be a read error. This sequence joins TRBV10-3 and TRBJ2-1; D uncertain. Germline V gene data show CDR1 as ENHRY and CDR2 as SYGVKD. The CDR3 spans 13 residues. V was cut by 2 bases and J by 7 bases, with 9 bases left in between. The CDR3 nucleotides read TGTGCCATCAGTGAGAGTGTTTTAAATGAGCAGTTCTTC. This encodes CAISESVLNEQFF.

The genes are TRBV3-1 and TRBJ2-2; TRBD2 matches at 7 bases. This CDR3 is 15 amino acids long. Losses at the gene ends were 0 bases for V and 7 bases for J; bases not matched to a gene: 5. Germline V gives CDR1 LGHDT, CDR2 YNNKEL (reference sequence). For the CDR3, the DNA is TGTGCCAGCAGCCAAGATGCGGGAGCGGGCGGGGAGCTGTTTTTT. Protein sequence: CASSQDAGAGGELFF.

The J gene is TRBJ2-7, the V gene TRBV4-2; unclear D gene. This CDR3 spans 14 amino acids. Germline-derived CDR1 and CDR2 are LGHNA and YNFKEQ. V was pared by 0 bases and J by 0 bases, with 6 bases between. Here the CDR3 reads CASSQDVNSYEQYF. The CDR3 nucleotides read TGTGCCAGCAGCCAAGATGTGAACTCCTACGAGCAGTACTTC.

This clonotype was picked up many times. Here the CDR3 reads CSARELAGADTQYF. The CDR3 DNA sequence: TGCAGTGCTAGAGAACTAGCGGGAGCAGATACGCAGTATTTT. The V and J genes are TRBV20-1 and TRBJ2-3, with 11 positions matching TRBD2. This CDR3 is 14 amino acids long. The V gene's germline CDR1 is DFQATT and CDR2 SNEGSKA (reference sequence). With 0 bases clipped from V and 4 bases from J, the junction kept 0 bases outside the gene matches.

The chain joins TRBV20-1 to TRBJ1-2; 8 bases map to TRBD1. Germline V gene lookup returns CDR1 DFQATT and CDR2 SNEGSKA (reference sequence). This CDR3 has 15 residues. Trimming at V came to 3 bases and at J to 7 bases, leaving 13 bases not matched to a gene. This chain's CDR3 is CSARGGQAKGGGYTF. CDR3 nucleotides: TGCAGTGCTAGGGGGGGACAGGCGAAAGGTGGTGGCTACACCTTC.

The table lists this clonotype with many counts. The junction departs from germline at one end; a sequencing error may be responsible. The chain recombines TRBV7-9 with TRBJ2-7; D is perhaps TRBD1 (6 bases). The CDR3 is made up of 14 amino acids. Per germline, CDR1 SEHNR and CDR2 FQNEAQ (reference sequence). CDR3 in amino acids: CASSFSYRAYGQYF. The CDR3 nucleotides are TGTGCCAGCAGCTTTTCGTACAGGGCCTACGGGCAGTACTTC.

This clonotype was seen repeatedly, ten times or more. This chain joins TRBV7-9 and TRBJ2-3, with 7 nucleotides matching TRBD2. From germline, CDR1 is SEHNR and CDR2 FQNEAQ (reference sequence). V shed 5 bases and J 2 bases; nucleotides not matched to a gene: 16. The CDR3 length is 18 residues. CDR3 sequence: CASSPGRLASGVTDTQYF. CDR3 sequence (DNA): TGTGCCAGCAGCCCCGGACGTCTGGCTAGCGGAGTCACAGATACGCAGTATTTT.

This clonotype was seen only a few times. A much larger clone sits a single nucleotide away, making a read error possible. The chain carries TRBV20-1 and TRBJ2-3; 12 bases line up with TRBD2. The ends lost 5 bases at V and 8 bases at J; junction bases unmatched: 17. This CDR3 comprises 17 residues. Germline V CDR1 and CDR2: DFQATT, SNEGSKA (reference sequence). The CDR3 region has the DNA TGCAGTGCTGTGACTAGCGGGGGCCTAACCCAGCAGGGTACGCAGTATTTT. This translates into CSAVTSGGLTQQGTQYF.

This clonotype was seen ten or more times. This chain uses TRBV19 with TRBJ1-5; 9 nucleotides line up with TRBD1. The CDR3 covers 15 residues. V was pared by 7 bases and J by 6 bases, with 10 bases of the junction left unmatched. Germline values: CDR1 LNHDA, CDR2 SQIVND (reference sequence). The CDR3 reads CASNPGQGLAQPQHF. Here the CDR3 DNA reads TGTGCCAGTAACCCGGGACAGGGTCTAGCTCAGCCCCAGCATTTT.

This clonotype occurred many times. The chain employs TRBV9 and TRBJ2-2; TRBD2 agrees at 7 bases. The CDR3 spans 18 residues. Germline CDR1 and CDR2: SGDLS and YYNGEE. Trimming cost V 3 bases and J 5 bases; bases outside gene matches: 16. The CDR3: CASSEPLEGGPKTGELFF. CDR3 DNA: TGTGCCAGCAGCGAGCCGCTAGAGGGAGGGCCTAAGACCGGGGAGCTGTTTTTT.

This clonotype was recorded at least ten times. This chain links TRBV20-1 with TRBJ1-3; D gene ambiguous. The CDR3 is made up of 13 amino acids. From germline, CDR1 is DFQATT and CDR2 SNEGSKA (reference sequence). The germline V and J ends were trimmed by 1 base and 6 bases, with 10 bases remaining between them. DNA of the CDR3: TGCAGTGCTAGAGTTCCTAGCTCAAACACCATATATTTT. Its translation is CSARVPSSNTIYF.